Given below is one T cell receptor (beta chain) in context. The antigen is not known. PCR was performed a second time for about 6 to 12 cycles using a sample-barcoded 5' primer and a J-beta primer mix. One entry per CDR3 protein, called by TCRdb with MiXCR from the 5' RACE reads. Of fewer than 1 million distinct CDR3 sequences listed, under 55% are singletons. The CDR3 consists of 11 residues. Germline assignment: CDR1 MNHEY and CDR2 SMNVEV (reference sequence). V was pared by 10 bases and J by 0 bases, with 7 bases between. This sample is part of a study of blood T cells in healthy people across ages. Study-level results: While age rose, TCR beta diversity per million T cells dropped in a roughly linear way.

The sequence was collected from a man between 60 and 75 years old in good health. The sequenced sample consisted of blood. V usage is TRBV27 and J usage is TRBJ2-7, with unresolved D. CDR3 region: CAIGPSYEQYF. The DNA of the CDR3 is TGTGCCATCGGACCCTCCTACGAGCAGTACTTC.